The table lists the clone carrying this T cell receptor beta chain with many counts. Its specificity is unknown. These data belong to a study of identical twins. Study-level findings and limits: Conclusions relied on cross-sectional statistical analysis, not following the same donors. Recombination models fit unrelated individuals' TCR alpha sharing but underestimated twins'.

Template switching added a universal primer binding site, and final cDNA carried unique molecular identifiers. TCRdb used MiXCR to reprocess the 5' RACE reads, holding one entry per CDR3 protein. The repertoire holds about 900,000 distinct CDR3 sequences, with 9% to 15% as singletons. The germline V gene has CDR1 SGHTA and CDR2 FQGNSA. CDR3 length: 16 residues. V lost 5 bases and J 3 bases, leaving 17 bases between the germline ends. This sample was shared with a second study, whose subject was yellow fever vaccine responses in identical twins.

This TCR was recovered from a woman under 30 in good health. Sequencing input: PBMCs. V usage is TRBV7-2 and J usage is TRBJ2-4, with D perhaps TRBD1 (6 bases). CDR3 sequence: CASSQQSGGIKNIQYF. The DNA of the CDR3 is TGTGCCAGCAGCCAACAGAGTGGGGGCATCAAAAACATTCAGTACTTC.